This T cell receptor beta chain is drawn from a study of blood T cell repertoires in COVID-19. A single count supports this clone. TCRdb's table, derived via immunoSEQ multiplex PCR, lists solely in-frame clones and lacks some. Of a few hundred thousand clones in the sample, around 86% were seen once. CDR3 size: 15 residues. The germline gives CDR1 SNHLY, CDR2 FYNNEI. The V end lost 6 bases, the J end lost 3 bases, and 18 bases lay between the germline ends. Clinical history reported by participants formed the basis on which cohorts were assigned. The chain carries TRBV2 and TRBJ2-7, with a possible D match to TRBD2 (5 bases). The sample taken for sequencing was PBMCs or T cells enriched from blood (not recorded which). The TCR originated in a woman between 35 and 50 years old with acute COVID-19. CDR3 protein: CASRWRLGGSYEQYF. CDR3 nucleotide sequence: TGTGCCAGCAGATGGAGGTTGGGTGGGAGCTACGAGCAGTACTTC.